One and the same sample provided the 7 T cell receptor beta chains below, sequenced in a study of cytomegalovirus exposure and HLA in healthy donors. The PCR used 60 Vbeta and 13 Jbeta primers. Only in-frame clones appear in the TCRdb table, and some are missing; sequencing was by immunoSEQ multiplex PCR. The sample lists 110,000 to 150,000 clones, over 60% seen once, with approximately 2% in the top ten. The specimen was PBMCs. The receptors were gathered from a man aged 35 to 55 in good health and CMV-seronegative.

J is TRBJ1-2 and V is TRBV7-9, with D unresolved. Germline-derived CDR1 and CDR2 are SEHNR and FQNEAQ (reference sequence). The CDR3 is made up of 11 amino acids. V was trimmed by 4 bases and J by 2 bases, leaving 2 bases between them. The DNA of the CDR3 is TGTGCCAGCAGCTCGAACTATGGCTACACCTTC. Protein sequence: CASSSNYGYTF.

V is TRBV5-1 and J is TRBJ1-4; D is ambiguous. Germline CDR1 SGHRS, CDR2 YFSETQ. The CDR3 runs to 12 residues. V lost 5 bases and J 4 bases, leaving 6 bases between the germline ends. This CDR3 reads CASRRDNEKLFF. The CDR3 nucleotides are TGCGCCAGCAGACGGGATAATGAAAAACTGTTTTTT.

The CDR3 spells CASRTGDNTEAFF. The CDR3 DNA is TGCGCCAGCAGGACCGGAGATAACACTGAAGCTTTCTTT. The V and J genes are TRBV10-2 and TRBJ1-1; D gene ambiguous. CDR3 length: 13 residues. V lost 6 bases to trimming and J lost 2 bases, with 10 bases between them. Per the germline V gene, CDR1 is WSHSY and CDR2 is SAAADI.

This rearrangement joins TRBV19 to TRBJ1-2; the D is unclear. Trimming took 7 bases from V and 3 from J, leaving 18 bases between them. This CDR3 is built from 15 residues. Germline values: CDR1 LNHDA, CDR2 SQIVND (reference sequence). The chain's CDR3 is CASTPARERDYGYTF. The CDR3 nucleotides are TGTGCCAGTACACCGGCGAGGGAGAGGGACTATGGCTACACCTTC.

This rearrangement joins TRBV7-9 to TRBJ1-3; 10 bases align to TRBD1. CDR1 SEHNR and CDR2 FQNEAQ come from the germline V gene (reference sequence). This CDR3 spans 18 amino acids. Losses at the gene ends were 6 bases for V and 10 bases for J; bases not matched to a gene: 21. CDR3 sequence reads: CASRPAGDRGLDRLTIYF. In DNA form, the CDR3 reads TGTGCCAGCAGACCCGCCGGGGACAGGGGTTTGGATAGACTAACCATATATTTT.

The rearrangement joins TRBV5-4 to TRBJ1-2; a weak D match, TRBD1 (5 bases). Germline assignment: CDR1 SGHNT and CDR2 YYREEE (reference sequence). V was pared by 0 bases and J by 4 bases, with 13 bases between. The CDR3 runs to 15 residues. CDR3: CASSLGWGGGYGYTF. CDR3 coding DNA: TGTGCCAGCAGCTTGGGATGGGGCGGTGGCTATGGCTACACCTTC.

The chain employs TRBV19 and TRBJ2-7; possible D gene TRBD2, 5 bases. Germline loops: CDR1 LNHDA, CDR2 SQIVND (reference sequence). This CDR3 comprises 13 residues. Trimming removed 3 bases from V and 3 bases from J, with 9 bases in between. CDR3 amino acids: CASSMVGSYEQYF. CDR3 nucleotides: TGTGCCAGTAGTATGGTAGGGAGCTACGAGCAGTACTTC.